Listed here are 15 T cell receptor beta chains from one sample, sequenced in a study of cytomegalovirus exposure and HLA in healthy donors. The PCR made use of 60 Vbeta and 13 Jbeta primers. Assay used: immunoSEQ multiplex PCR; TCRdb lists only in-frame clones, some missing. Of 150,000 to 200,000 clones listed, approximately 80% are singletons. The sample comprised PBMCs. These receptors were obtained from a woman aged 50 to 65 in good health and CMV-seropositive.

V usage is TRBV28 and J usage is TRBJ2-2; 7 bases are shared with TRBD1. CDR3 length: 14 residues. From germline, CDR1 is MDHEN and CDR2 SYDVKM. V shed 4 bases, J shed 8 bases, and the junction held 7 bases outside the gene matches. Here the CDR3 reads CASSYRGDGGELFF. The CDR3 DNA is TGTGCCAGCAGTTACAGGGGAGATGGGGGGGAGCTGTTTTTT. Supplemented by reference TRBV28 and TRBJ2-2, the full variable domain reads DVKVTQSSRYLVKRTGEKVFLECVQDMDHENMFWYRQDPGLGLRLIYFSYDVKMKEKGDIPEGYSVSREKKERFSLILESASTNQTSMYLCASSYRGDGGELFFGEGSRLTVL.

V is TRBV27 and J is TRBJ1-1; D remains unclear. CDR1 and CDR2 (germline): MNHEY, SMNVEV (reference sequence). The V end lost 6 bases, the J end lost 5 bases, and 22 bases lay between the germline ends. This CDR3 is built from 16 residues. In nucleotides, the CDR3 is TGTGCCAGCAGCCATCCCCCCGGGTCTATAAAGACTGAAGCTTTCTTT. Protein product: CASSHPPGSIKTEAFF.

This chain connects TRBV29-1 to TRBJ2-1; possible D gene TRBD1, 6 bases. The CDR3 spans 15 residues. Germline-derived CDR1 and CDR2 are SQVTM and ANQGSEA. V lost 2 bases, J lost 8 bases, and 19 bases lay in between. CDR3 DNA: TGCAGCGTTGAAAGCCGGCCAGGGGTTGGTGATGAGCAGTTCTTC. It yields the protein CSVESRPGVGDEQFF.

This chain joins TRBV4-2 and TRBJ2-3; 8 bases line up with TRBD1. V dropped 3 bases and J dropped 3; count of bases not matched to a gene: 14. Germline lookup yields CDR1 LGHNA and CDR2 YNFKEQ. This CDR3 has 18 amino acids. The CDR3 sequence: CASSQLLGDRPRTDTQYF. The CDR3 DNA reads as TGTGCCAGCAGCCAGCTCCTAGGGGACAGGCCGCGGACAGATACGCAGTATTTT.

The chain combines TRBV14 with TRBJ2-1; 13 bases fit TRBD2. Losses at the gene ends were 1 base for V and 7 bases for J; bases not matched to a gene: 1. Germline-derived CDR1 and CDR2 are SGHDN and FVKESK. The CDR3 loop spans 15 amino acids. CDR3 residues: CASSQGLAGGNEQFF. In DNA form, the CDR3 reads TGTGCCAGCAGCCAAGGACTAGCGGGGGGAAATGAGCAGTTCTTC.

The V gene is TRBV30, the J gene TRBJ2-1; the match to TRBD2 covers 9 bases. This CDR3 spans 14 amino acids. Germline lookup yields CDR1 GTSNPN and CDR2 SVGIG (reference sequence). V lost 2 bases to trimming and J lost 4 bases; unmatched junction nucleotides: 3. The CDR3 here is CAWSLSGGYNEQFF. CDR3 DNA sequence: TGTGCCTGGAGTCTTAGCGGGGGATACAATGAGCAGTTCTTC. Combining the CDR3 with reference TRBV30 and TRBJ2-1 gives the whole variable domain SQTIHQWPATLVQPVGSPLSLECTVEGTSNPNLYWYRQAAGRGLQLLFYSVGIGQISSEVPQNLSASRPQDRQFILSSKKLLLSDSGFYLCAWSLSGGYNEQFFGPGTRLTVL.

This chain links TRBV7-3 with TRBJ1-1; D might be TRBD1 (6 bases). Germline V gene lookup returns CDR1 SGHTA and CDR2 FQGTGA. This CDR3 comprises 14 residues. The V end was cut by 2 bases, the J end by 5 bases, with 12 bases between. CDR3 coding DNA: TGTGCCAGCAGCTTAGGGGGGGCCGGGACTGAAGCTTTCTTT. Translation: CASSLGGAGTEAFF.

The rearrangement uses TRBV11-1 and TRBJ2-2; D call uncertain. Looked up from germline, CDR1 is SGHAT and CDR2 is FQDESV (reference sequence). Trimming left V 2 bases short and J 1 base short, with 8 bases between. This CDR3 has 15 residues. DNA of the CDR3: TGTGCCAGCAGCTTAAGTTTACAGAACACCGGGGAGCTGTTTTTT. Its translation: CASSLSLQNTGELFF.

This clone has a handful of counts. This specimen includes other DNA sequences encoding the same CDR3. The rearrangement links TRBV6-5 to TRBJ1-2; D ambiguous. The germline V and J ends were trimmed by 5 bases and 8 bases, with 12 bases remaining between them. Germline CDR1 is MNHEY and CDR2 is SVGAGI. The CDR3 runs to 12 residues. CDR3 loop: CASSEALVGYTF. For the CDR3, the DNA is TGTGCCAGCAGTGAAGCGCTTGTAGGCTACACCTTC.

This chain links TRBV9 with TRBJ2-7; D not resolved. This CDR3 spans 15 amino acids. Germline-derived CDR1 and CDR2 are SGDLS and YYNGEE. Trimming shortened V by 4 bases and J by 12 bases, and 26 bases separated the two germline ends. This chain's CDR3 is CASSPRGNSAPVLYF. The CDR3 DNA follows: TGTGCCAGCAGCCCTCGTGGCAACAGTGCCCCGGTTCTGTACTTC.

This clone was observed a single time. The V gene is TRBV21-1, the J gene TRBJ1-4; TRBD1, the table's D call, was not compared with the DNA. TRBV21-1 is annotated as a pseudogene. CDR3 length: 13 residues. CDR3 DNA: TGTGCCAGCAGCTTCCGTCGGGACAGGGAGGAGTTTTTT. Its protein product is CASSFRRDREEFF.

DNA of the CDR3: TGTGCCACCTCCGTCGCAAGGGGTGACTATGGCTACACCTTC. Translation gives CATSVARGDYGYTF. The rearrangement links TRBV7-2 to TRBJ1-2, with D perhaps TRBD1 (5 bases). Germline loops: CDR1 SGHTA, CDR2 FQGNSA. The CDR3 totals 14 residues. Deletions cut 10 bases from V and 3 bases from J, with 18 bases between. The variable domain in full, with the rest retrieved from reference TRBV7-2 and TRBJ1-2, is GAGVSQSPSNKVTEKGKDVELRCDPISGHTALYWYRQSLGQGLEFLIYFQGNSAPDKSGLPSDRFSAERTGGSVSTLTIQRTQQEDSAVYLCATSVARGDYGYTFGSGTRLTVV.

V is TRBV6-5 and J is TRBJ1-6; 8 bases map to TRBD1. The CDR3 runs 15 residues. Germline V gene sequence: CDR1 MNHEY, CDR2 SVGAGI. J lost 7 bases, V lost 0 bases, and 2 bases had no gene match. The CDR3 reads CASSYSHRGNSPLHF. CDR3 nucleotide sequence: TGTGCCAGCAGTTACTCGCACAGGGGGAATTCACCCCTCCACTTT.

This clone turned up a few times. The chain has TRBV4-2 and TRBJ2-7; 7 bases line up with TRBD1. This CDR3 is built from 15 residues. V shed 1 base, J shed 1 base, and the junction held 4 bases outside the gene matches. Per the germline V gene, CDR1 is LGHNA and CDR2 is YNFKEQ. CDR3 bases: TGTGCCAGCAGCCAAGGACAGGGCGGGTCCTACGAGCAGTACTTC. As protein: CASSQGQGGSYEQYF.

The CDR3 DNA reads as TGTGCCAGCAGCGTAGTTTCCGCGGATACGCAGTATTTT. Its protein product is CASSVVSADTQYF. This chain links TRBV9 with TRBJ2-3, with unresolved D. V shed 0 bases and J shed 6 bases, with 8 bases lying between them. This CDR3 spans 13 amino acids. Looked up from germline, CDR1 is SGDLS and CDR2 is YYNGEE. Using reference TRBV9 and TRBJ2-3 for the parts outside the CDR3, the full variable domain is DSGVTQTPKHLITATGQRVTLRCSPRSGDLSVYWYQQSLDQGLQFLIQYYNGEERAKGNILERFSAQQFPDLHSELNLSSLELGDSALYFCASSVVSADTQYFGPGTRLTVL.